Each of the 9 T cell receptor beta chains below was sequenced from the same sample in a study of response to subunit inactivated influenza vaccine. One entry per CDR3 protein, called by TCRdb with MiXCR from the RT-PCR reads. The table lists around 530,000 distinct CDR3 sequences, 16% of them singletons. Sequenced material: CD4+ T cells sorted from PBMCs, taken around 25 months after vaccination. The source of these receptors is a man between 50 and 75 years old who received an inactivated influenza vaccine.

The CDR3 protein is CASSKTPGTDTTNYGYTF. Here the CDR3 DNA reads TGTGCCAGCAGCAAAACCCCGGGGACGGACACTACTAACTATGGCTACACCTTC. V usage is TRBV21-1 and J usage is TRBJ1-2; TRBD1 reflects the table's D call only, with no check against the DNA. TRBV21-1 is classified as a pseudogene. The CDR3 spans 18 residues.

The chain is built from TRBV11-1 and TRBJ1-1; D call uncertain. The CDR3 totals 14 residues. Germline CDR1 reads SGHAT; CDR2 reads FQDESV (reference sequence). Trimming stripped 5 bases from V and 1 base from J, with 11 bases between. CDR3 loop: CASSDGVRNTEAFF. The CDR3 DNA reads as TGTGCCAGCAGCGACGGGGTGAGGAACACTGAAGCTTTCTTT.

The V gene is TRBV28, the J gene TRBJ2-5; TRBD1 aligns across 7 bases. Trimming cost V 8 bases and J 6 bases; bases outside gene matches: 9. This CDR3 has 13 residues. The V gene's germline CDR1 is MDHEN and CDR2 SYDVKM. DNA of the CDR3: TGTGCCAGCTATCGACAGGGAGACAAGACCCAGTACTTC. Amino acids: CASYRQGDKTQYF.

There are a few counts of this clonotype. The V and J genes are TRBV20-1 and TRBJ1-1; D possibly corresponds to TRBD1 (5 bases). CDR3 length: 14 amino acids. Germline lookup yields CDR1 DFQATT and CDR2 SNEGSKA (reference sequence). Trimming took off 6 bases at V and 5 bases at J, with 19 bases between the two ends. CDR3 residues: CSAGSPGPWTEAFF. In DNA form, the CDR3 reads TGCAGTGCGGGATCACCGGGGCCGTGGACTGAAGCTTTCTTT.

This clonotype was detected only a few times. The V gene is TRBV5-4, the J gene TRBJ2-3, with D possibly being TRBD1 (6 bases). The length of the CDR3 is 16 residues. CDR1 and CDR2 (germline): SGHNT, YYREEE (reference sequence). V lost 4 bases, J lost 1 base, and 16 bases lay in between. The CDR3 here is CASSRDTGLGTDTQYF. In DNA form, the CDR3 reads TGTGCCAGCAGCCGGGACACGGGCCTAGGCACAGATACGCAGTATTTT.

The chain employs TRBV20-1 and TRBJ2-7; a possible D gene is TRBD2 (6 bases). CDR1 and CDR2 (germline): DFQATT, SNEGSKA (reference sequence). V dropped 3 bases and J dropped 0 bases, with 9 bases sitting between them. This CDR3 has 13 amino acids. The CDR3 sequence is CSASGGPSYEQYF. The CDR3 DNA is TGCAGTGCTAGCGGGGGACCCTCCTACGAGCAGTACTTC.

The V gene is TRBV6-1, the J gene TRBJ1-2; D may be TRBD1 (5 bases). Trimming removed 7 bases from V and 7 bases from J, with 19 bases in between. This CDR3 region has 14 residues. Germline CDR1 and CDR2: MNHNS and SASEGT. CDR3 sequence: CASTIGQRGVGYTF. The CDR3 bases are TGTGCCAGCACCATTGGGCAGAGGGGCGTTGGCTACACCTTC.

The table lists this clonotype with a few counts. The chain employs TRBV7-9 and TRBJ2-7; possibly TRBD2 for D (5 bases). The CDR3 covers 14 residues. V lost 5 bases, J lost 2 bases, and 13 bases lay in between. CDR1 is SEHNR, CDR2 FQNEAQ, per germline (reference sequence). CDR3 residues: CASSRDFSTYEQYF. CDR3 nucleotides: TGTGCCAGCAGCCGGGATTTTTCTACCTACGAGCAGTACTTC.

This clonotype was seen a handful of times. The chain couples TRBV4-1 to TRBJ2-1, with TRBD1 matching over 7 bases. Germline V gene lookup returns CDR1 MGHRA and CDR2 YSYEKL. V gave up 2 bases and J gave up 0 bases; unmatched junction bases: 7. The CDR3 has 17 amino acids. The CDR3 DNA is TGCGCCAGCAGCCAAAGGGGCCGGGACAGCTCCTACAATGAGCAGTTCTTC. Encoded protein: CASSQRGRDSSYNEQFF.